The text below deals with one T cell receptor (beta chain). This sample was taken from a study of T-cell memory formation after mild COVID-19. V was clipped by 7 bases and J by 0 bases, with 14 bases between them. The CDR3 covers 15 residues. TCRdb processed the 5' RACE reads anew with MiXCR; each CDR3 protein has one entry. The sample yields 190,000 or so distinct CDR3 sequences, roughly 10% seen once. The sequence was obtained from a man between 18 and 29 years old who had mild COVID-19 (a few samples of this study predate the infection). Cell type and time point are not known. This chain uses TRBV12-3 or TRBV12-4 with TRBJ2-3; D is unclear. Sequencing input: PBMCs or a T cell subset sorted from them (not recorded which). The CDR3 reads CASNPNGFSTDTQYF. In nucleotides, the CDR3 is TGTGCCAGCAACCCGAATGGGTTCAGCACAGATACGCAGTATTTT.